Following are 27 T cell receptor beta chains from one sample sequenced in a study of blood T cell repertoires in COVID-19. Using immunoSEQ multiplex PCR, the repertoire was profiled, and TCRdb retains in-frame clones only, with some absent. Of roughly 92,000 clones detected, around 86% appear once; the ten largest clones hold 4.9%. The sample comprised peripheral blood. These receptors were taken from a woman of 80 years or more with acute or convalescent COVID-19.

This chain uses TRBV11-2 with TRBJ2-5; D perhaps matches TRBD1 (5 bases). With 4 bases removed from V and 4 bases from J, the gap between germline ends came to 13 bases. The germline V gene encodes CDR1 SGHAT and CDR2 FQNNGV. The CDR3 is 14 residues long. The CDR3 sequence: CASSSDTYRETQYF. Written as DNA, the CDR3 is TGTGCCAGCAGCTCGGACACCTATCGAGAGACCCAGTACTTC.

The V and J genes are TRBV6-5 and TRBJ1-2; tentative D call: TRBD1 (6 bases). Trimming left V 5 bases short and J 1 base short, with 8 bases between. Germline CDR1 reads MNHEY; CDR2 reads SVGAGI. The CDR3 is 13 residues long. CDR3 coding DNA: TGTGCCAGCAGTCCGGGACATAACTATGGCTACACCTTC. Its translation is CASSPGHNYGYTF.

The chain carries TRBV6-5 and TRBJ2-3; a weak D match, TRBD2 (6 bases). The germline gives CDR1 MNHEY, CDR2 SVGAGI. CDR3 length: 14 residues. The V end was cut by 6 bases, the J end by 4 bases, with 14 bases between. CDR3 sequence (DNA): TGTGCCAGCAGCGAGGGACTGGGCCCAGATACGCAGTATTTT. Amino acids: CASSEGLGPDTQYF.

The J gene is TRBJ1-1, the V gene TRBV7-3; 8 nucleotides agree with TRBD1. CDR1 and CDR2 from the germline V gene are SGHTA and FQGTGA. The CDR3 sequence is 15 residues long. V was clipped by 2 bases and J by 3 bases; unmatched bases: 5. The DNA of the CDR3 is TGTGCCAGCAGCTTACAGGGGGCGCTGTACACTGAAGCTTTCTTT. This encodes CASSLQGALYTEAFF.

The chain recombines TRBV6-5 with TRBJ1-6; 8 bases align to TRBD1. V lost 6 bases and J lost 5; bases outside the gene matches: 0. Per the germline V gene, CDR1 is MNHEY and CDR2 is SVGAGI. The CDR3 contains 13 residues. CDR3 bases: TGTGCCAGCAGGACAGGGGATAATTCACCCCTCCACTTT. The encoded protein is CASRTGDNSPLHF.

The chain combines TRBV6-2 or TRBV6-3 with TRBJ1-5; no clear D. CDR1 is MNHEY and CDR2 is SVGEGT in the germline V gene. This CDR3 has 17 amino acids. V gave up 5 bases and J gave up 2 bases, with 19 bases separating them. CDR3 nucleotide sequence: TGTGCCAGCAGTACTAGGACGGGCCTAATTGGCAATCAGCCCCAGCATTTT. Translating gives CASSTRTGLIGNQPQHF.

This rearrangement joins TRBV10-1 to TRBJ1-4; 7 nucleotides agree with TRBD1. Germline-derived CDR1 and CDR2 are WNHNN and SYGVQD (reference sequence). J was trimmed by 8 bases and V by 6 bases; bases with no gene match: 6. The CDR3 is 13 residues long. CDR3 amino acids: CASSDRAGEKLFF. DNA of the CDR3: TGCGCCAGCAGCGACAGGGCGGGGGAAAAACTGTTTTTT.

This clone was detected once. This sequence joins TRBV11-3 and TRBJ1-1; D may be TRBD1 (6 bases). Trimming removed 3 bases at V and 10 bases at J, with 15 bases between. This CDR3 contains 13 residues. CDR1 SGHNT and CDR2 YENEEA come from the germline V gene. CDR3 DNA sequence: TGTGCCAGCAGCTTTATCTCAGGGGCCGCAGCTTTCTTT. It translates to CASSFISGAAAFF.

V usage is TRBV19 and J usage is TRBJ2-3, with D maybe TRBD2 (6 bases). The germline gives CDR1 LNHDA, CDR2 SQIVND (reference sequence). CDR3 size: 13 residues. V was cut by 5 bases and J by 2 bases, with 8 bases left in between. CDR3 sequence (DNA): TGTGCCAGTAGTGCGGGACTCACAGATACGCAGTATTTT. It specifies CASSAGLTDTQYF. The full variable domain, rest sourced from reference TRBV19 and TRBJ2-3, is DGGITQSPKYLFRKEGQNVTLSCEQNLNHDAMYWYRQDPGQGLRLIYYSQIVNDFQKGDIAEGYSVSREKKESFPLTVTSAQKNPTAFYLCASSAGLTDTQYFGPGTRLTVL.

CDR3 nucleotides: TGTGCCAGCAGTGTCCGGGGTGCTTTCGGCACAGATACGCAGTATTTT. Protein sequence: CASSVRGAFGTDTQYF. The chain is built from TRBV2 and TRBJ2-3; D is perhaps TRBD2 (5 bases). This CDR3 is built from 16 residues. Trimming took off 4 bases at V and 1 base at J, with 15 bases between the two ends. Looked up from germline, CDR1 is SNHLY and CDR2 is FYNNEI.

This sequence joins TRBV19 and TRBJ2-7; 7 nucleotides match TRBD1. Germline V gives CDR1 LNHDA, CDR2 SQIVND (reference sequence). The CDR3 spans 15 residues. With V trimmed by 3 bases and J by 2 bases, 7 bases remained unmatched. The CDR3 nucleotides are TGTGCCAGTAGTATCCTTACAGGGGCTACCTACGAGCAGTACTTC. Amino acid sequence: CASSILTGATYEQYF.

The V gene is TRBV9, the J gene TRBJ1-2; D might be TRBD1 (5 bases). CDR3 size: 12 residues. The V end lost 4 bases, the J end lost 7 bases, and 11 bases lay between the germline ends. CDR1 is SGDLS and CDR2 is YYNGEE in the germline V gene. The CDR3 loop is CASSQTGGGYTF. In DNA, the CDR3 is TGTGCCAGCAGCCAGACGGGGGGTGGCTACACCTTC.

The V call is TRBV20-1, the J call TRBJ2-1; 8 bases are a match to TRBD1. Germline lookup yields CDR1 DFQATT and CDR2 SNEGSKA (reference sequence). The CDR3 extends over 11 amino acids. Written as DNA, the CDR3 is TGCACCGCGGACAGGGACGGTGAGCAGTTCTTC. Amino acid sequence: CTADRDGEQFF.

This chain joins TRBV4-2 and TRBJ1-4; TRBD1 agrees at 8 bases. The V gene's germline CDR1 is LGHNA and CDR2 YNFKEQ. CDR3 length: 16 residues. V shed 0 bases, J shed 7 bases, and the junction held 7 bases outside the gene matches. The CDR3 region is CASSQERQGIGEKLFF. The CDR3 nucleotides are TGTGCCAGCAGCCAAGAAAGACAGGGGATAGGTGAAAAACTGTTTTTT.

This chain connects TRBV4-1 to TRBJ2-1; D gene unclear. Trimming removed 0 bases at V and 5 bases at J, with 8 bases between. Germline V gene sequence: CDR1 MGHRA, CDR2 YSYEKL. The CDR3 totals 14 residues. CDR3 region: CASSQDGADNEQFF. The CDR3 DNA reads TGCGCCAGCAGCCAAGATGGAGCCGACAATGAGCAGTTCTTC.

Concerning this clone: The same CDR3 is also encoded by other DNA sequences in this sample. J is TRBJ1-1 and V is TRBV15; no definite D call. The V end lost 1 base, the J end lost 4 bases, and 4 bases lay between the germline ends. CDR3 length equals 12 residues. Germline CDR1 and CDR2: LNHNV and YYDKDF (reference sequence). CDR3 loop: CATSRARTEAFF. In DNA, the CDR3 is TGTGCCACCAGCAGAGCCCGCACTGAAGCTTTCTTT.

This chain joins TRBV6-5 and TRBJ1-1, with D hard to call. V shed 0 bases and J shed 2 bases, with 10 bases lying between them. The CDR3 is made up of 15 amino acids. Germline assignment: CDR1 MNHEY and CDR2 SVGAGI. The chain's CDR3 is CASSYSRLLNTEAFF. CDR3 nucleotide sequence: TGTGCCAGCAGTTACTCGCGGCTGTTAAACACTGAAGCTTTCTTT.

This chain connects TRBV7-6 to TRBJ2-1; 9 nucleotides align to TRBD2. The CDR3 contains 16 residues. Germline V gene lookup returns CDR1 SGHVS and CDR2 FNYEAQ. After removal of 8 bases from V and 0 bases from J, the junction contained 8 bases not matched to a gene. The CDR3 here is CASSSGGTSSYNEQFF. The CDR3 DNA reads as TGTGCCAGCTCGAGCGGGGGGACTAGCTCCTACAATGAGCAGTTCTTC.

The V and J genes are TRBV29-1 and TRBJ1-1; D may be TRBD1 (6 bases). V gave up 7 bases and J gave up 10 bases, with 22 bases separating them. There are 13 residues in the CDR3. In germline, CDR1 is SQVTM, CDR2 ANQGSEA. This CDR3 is CSGDRDTPSLAFF. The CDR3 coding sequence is TGCAGCGGGGACCGGGACACTCCCTCATTAGCTTTCTTT. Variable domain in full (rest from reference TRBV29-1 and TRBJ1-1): SAVISQKPSRDICQRGTSLTIQCQVDSQVTMMFWYRQQPGQSLTLIATANQGSEATYESGFVIDKFPISRPNLTFSTLTVSNMSPEDSSIYLCSGDRDTPSLAFFGQGTRLTVV.

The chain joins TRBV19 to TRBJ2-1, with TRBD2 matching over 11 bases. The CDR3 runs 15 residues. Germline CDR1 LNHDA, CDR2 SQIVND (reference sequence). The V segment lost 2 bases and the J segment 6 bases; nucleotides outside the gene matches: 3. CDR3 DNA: TGTGCCAGTAGTATAAGGCTAGCGGGGGGCAATGAGCAGTTCTTC. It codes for CASSIRLAGGNEQFF. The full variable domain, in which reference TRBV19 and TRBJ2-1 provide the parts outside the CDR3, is DGGITQSPKYLFRKEGQNVTLSCEQNLNHDAMYWYRQDPGQGLRLIYYSQIVNDFQKGDIAEGYSVSREKKESFPLTVTSAQKNPTAFYLCASSIRLAGGNEQFFGPGTRLTVL.

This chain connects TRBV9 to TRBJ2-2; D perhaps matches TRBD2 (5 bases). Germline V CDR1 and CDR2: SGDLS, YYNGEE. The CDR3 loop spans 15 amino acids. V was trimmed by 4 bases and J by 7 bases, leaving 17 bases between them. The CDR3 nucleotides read TGTGCCAGCAGCCCCGGGAAGAACTTCGGCGGGGAGCTGTTTTTT. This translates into CASSPGKNFGGELFF.

CDR3 sequence reads: CASSPGTGSYNEQFF. DNA of the CDR3: TGTGCCAGCAGCCCCGGGACAGGCTCCTACAATGAGCAGTTCTTC. The chain carries TRBV11-3 and TRBJ2-1; 8 nucleotides line up with TRBD1. The CDR3 is 15 residues long. Trimming removed 5 bases from V and 0 bases from J; junction bases left unmatched: 3. Germline CDR1 is SGHNT and CDR2 is YENEEA.

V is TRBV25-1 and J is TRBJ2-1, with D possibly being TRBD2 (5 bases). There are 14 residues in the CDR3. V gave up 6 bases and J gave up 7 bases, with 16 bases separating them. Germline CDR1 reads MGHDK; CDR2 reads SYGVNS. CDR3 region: CASRKRETRNEQFF. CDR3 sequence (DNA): TGTGCCAGCAGGAAGAGGGAGACGAGGAATGAGCAGTTCTTC. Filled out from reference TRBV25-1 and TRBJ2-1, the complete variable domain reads EADIYQTPRYLVIGTGKKITLECSQTMGHDKMYWYQQDPGMELHLIHYSYGVNSTEKGDLSSESTVSRIRTEHFPLTLESARPSHTSQYLCASRKRETRNEQFFGPGTRLTVL.

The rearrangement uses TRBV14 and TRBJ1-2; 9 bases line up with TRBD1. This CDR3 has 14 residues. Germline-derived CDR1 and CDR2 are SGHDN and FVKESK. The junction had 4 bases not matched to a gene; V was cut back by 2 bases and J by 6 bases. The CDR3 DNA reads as TGTGCCAGCAGCCAACCGGGACAGGGCAATGGCTACACCTTC. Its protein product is CASSQPGQGNGYTF. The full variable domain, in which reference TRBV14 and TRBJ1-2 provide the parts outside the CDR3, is EAGVTQFPSHSVIEKGQTVTLRCDPISGHDNLYWYRRVMGKEIKFLLHFVKESKQDESGMPNNRFLAERTGGTYSTLKVQPAELEDSGVYFCASSQPGQGNGYTFGSGTRLTVV.

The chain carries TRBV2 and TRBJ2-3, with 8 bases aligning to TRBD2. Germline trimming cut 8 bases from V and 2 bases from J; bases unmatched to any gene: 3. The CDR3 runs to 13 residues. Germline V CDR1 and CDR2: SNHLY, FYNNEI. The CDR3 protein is CASRGGYTDTQYF. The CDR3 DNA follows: TGTGCCAGCCGCGGGGGGTACACAGATACGCAGTATTTT. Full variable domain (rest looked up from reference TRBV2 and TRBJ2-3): EPEVTQTPSHQVTQMGQEVILRCVPISNHLYFYWYRQILGQKVEFLVSFYNNEISEKSEIFDDQFSVERPDGSNFTLKIRSTKLEDSAMYFCASRGGYTDTQYFGPGTRLTVL.

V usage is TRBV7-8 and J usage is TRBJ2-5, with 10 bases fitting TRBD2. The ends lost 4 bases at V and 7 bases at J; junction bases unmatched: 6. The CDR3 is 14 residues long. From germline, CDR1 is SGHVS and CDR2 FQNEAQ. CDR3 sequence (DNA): TGTGCCAGCAGCTCAGCGGGAGGGCCCGGGACCCAGTACTTC. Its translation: CASSSAGGPGTQYF.

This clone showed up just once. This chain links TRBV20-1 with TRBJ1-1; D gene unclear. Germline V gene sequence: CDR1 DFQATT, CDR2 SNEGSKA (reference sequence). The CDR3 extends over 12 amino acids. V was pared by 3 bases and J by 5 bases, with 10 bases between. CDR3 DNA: TGCAGTGCTAGTTCGGGGAGGACTGAAGCTTTCTTT. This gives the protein CSASSGRTEAFF.